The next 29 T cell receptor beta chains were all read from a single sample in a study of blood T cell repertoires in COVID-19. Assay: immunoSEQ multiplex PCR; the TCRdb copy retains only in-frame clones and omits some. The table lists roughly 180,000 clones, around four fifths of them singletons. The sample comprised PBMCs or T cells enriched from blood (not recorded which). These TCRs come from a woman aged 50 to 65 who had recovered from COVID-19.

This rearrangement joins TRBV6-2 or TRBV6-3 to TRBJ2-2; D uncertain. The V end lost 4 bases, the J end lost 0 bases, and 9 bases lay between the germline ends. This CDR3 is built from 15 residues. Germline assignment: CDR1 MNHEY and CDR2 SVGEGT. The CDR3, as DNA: TGTGCCAGCAGTTTCCCCCCCGCGAACACCGGGGAGCTGTTTTTT. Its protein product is CASSFPPANTGELFF.

CDR3 in amino acids: CASSVESGTSSTQYF. The CDR3 coding sequence is TGTGCCAGCAGCGTAGAGAGTGGTACGTCAAGTACGCAGTATTTT. The chain is built from TRBV9 and TRBJ2-3; no definite D call. Looked up from germline, CDR1 is SGDLS and CDR2 is YYNGEE. V lost 0 bases and J lost 8, with 16 bases in between. The CDR3 runs to 15 residues.

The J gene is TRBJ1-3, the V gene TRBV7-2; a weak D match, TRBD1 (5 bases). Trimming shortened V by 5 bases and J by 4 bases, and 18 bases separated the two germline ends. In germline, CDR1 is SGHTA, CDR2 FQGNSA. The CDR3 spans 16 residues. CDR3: CASSPSGRGEGNTIYF. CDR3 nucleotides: TGTGCCAGCAGCCCCTCGGGGAGGGGCGAAGGAAACACCATATATTTT.

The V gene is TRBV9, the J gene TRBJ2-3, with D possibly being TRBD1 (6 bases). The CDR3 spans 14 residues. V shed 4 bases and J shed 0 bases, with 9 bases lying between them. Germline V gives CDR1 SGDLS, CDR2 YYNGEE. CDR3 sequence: CASSPQGSTDTQYF. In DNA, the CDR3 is TGTGCCAGCAGCCCCCAGGGGAGCACAGATACGCAGTATTTT.

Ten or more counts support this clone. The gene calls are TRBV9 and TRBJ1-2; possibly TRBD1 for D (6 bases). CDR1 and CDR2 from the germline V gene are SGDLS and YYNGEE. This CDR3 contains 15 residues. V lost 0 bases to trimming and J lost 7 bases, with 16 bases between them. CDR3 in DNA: TGTGCCAGCAGCGTAGATGGGGGCCCATTTTCTGGCTACACCTTC. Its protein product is CASSVDGGPFSGYTF. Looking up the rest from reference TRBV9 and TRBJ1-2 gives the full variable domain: DSGVTQTPKHLITATGQRVTLRCSPRSGDLSVYWYQQSLDQGLQFLIQYYNGEERAKGNILERFSAQQFPDLHSELNLSSLELGDSALYFCASSVDGGPFSGYTFGSGTRLTVV.

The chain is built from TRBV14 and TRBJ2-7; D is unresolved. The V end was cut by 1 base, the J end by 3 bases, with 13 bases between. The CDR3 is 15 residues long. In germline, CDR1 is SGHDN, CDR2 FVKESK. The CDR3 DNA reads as TGTGCCAGCAGCCAAGGACTCCCACCGGTCTACGAGCAGTACGTC. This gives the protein CASSQGLPPVYEQYV.

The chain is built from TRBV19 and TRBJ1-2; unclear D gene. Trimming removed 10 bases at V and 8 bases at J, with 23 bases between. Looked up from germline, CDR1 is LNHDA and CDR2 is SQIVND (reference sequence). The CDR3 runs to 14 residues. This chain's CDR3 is CAISLDWAGGGYTF. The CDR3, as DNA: TGTGCCATCTCCCTCGACTGGGCGGGTGGAGGCTACACCTTC.

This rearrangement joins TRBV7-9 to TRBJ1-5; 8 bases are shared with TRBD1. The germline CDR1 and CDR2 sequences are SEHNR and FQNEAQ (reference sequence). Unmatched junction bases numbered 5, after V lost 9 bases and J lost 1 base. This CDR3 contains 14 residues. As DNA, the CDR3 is TGTGCCAGTGGACAGGGTATGAGCAATCAGCCCCAGCATTTT. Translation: CASGQGMSNQPQHF.

CDR3 sequence reads: CATSSDRVLGSPLHF. CDR3 bases: TGTGCCACCAGCAGCGACAGGGTCCTTGGTTCACCCCTCCACTTT. The chain recombines TRBV15 with TRBJ1-6, with 7 positions matching TRBD1. Trimming at V came to 3 bases and at J to 9 bases, leaving 8 bases not matched to a gene. Germline loops: CDR1 LNHNV, CDR2 YYDKDF (reference sequence). This CDR3 comprises 15 residues.

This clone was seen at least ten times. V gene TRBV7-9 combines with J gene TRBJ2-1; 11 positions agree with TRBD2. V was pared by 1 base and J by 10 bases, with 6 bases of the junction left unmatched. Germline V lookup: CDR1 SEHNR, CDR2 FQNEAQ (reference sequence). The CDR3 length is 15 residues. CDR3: CASSLGLAGGREQFF. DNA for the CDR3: TGTGCCAGCAGCTTAGGCCTAGCGGGGGGCCGAGAGCAGTTCTTC. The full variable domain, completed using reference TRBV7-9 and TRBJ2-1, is DTGVSQNPRHKITKRGQNVTFRCDPISEHNRLYWYRQTLGQGPEFLTYFQNEAQLEKSRLLSDRFSAERPKGSFSTLEIQRTEQGDSAMYLCASSLGLAGGREQFFGPGTRLTVL.

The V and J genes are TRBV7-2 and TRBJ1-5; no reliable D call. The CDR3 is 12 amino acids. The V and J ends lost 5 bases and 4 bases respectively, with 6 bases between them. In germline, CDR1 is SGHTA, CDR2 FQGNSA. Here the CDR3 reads CASSLFNQPQHF. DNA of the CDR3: TGTGCCAGCAGCCTTTTTAATCAGCCCCAGCATTTT.

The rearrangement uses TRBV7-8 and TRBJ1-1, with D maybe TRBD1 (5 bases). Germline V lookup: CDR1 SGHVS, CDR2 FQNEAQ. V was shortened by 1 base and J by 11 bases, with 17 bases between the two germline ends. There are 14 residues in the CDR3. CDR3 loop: CASSLGQSFASAFF. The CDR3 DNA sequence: TGTGCCAGCAGCTTAGGACAGAGTTTTGCTTCGGCTTTCTTT.

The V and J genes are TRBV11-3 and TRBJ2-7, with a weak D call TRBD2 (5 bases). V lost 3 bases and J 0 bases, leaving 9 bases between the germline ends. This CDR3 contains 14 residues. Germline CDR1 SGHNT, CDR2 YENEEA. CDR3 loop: CASSFGGASYEQYV. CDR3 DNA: TGTGCCAGCAGCTTTGGAGGAGCCTCCTACGAGCAGTACGTC.

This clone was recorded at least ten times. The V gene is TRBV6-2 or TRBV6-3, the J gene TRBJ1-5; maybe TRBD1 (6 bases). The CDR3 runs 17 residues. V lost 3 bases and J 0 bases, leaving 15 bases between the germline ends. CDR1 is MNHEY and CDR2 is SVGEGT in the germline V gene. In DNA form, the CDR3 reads TGTGCCAGCAGTTATCAGGGGCGCGGTTTTAGCAATCAGCCCCAGCATTTT. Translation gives CASSYQGRGFSNQPQHF.

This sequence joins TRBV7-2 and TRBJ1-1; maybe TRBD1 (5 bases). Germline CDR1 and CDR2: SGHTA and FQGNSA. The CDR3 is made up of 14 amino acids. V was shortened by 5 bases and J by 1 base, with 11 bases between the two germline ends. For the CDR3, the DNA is TGTGCCAGCAGCCTCTACGGGGGGAACACTGAAGCTTTCTTT. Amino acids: CASSLYGGNTEAFF.

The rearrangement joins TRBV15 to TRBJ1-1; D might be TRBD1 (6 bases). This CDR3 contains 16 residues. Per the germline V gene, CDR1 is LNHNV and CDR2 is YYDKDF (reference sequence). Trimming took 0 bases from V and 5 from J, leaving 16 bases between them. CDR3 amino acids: CATSRELWGRGTEAFF. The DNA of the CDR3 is TGTGCCACCAGCAGAGAACTATGGGGGAGGGGGACTGAAGCTTTCTTT.

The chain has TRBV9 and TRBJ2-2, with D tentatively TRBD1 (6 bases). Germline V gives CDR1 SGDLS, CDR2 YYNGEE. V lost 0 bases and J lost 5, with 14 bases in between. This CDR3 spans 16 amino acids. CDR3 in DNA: TGTGCCAGCAGCGTAGGGGGGCAGGTCGTAACCGGGGAGCTGTTTTTT. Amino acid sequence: CASSVGGQVVTGELFF.

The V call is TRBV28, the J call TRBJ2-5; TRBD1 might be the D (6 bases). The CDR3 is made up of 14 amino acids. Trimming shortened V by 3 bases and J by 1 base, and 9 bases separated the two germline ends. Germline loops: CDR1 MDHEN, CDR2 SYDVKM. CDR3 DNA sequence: TGTGCCAGCAGTTTGAACAGGGCCCAAGAGACCCAGTACTTC. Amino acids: CASSLNRAQETQYF.

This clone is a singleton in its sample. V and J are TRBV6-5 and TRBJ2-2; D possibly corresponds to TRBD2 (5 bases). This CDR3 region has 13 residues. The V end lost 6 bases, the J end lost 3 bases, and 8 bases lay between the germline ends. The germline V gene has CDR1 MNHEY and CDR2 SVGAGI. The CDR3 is CASSRGDTGELFF. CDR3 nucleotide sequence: TGTGCCAGCAGCCGGGGTGACACCGGGGAGCTGTTTTTT.

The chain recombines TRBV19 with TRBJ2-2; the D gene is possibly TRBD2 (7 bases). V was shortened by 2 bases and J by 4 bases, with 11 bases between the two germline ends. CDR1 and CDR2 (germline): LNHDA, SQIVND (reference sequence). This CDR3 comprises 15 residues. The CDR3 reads CASSIRGGATGELFF. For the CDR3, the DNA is TGTGCCAGTAGTATACGTGGGGGGGCCACCGGGGAGCTGTTTTTT.

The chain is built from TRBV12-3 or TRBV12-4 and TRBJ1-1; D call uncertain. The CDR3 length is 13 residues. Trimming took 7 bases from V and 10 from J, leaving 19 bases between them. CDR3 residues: CASTPVGGYGAFF. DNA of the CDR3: TGTGCCAGCACCCCGGTGGGAGGGTACGGAGCTTTCTTT.

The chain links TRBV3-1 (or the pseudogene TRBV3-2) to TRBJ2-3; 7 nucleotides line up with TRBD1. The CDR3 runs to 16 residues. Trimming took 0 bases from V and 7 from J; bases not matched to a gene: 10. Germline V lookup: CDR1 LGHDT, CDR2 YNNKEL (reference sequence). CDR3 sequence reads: CASSQDWRQGTNTQYF. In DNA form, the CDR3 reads TGTGCCAGCAGCCAAGATTGGAGACAGGGAACAAATACGCAGTATTTT.

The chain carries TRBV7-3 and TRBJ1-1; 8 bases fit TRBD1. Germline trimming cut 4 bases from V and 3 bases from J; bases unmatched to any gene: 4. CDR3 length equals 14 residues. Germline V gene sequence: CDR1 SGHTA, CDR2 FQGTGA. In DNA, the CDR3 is TGTGCCAGCAGCTCTCAGGGGGCTGACACTGAAGCTTTCTTT. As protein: CASSSQGADTEAFF.

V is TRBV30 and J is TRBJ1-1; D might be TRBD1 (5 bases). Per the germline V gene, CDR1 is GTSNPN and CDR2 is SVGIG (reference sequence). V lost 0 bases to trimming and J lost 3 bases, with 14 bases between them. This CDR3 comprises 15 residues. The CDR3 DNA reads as TGTGCCTGGAGTGTACACTCAGTCAGGGACACTGAAGCTTTCTTT. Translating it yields CAWSVHSVRDTEAFF.

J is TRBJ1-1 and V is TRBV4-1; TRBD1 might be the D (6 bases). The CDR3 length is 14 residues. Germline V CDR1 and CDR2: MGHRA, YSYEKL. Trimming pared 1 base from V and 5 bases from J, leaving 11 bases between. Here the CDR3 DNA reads TGCGCCAGCAGCCAAGTAGGGGGTGGGACTGAAGCTTTCTTT. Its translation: CASSQVGGGTEAFF.

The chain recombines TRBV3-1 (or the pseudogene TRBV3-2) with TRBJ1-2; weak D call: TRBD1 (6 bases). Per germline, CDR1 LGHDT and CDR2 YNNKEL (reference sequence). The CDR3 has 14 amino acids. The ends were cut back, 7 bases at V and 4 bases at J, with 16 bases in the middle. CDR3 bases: TGTGCCAGCAACTCCCCGGGACACAGCTATGGCTACACCTTC. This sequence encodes CASNSPGHSYGYTF.

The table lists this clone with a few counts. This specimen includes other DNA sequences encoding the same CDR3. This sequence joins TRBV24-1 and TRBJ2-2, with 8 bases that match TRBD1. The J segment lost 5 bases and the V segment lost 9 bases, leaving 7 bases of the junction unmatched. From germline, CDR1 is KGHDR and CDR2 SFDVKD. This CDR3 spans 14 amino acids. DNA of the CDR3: TGTGCCACCCGGGGGCAGGGGGCGACCGGGGAGCTGTTTTTT. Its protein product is CATRGQGATGELFF.

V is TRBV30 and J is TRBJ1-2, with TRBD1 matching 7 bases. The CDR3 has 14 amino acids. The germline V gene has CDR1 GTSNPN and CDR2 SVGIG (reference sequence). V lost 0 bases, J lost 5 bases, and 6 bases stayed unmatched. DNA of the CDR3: TGTGCCTGGAGTGTGATAGGGGGCGCGTATGGCTACACCTTC. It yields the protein CAWSVIGGAYGYTF.

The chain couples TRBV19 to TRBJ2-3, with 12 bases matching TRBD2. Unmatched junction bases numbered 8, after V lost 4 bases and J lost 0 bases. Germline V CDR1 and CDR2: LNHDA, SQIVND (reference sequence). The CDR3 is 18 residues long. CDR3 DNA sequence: TGTGCCAGTAGTACCTGGACTAGCGGGGTGCCTAGCACAGATACGCAGTATTTT. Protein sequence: CASSTWTSGVPSTDTQYF. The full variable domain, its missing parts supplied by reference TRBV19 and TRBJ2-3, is DGGITQSPKYLFRKEGQNVTLSCEQNLNHDAMYWYRQDPGQGLRLIYYSQIVNDFQKGDIAEGYSVSREKKESFPLTVTSAQKNPTAFYLCASSTWTSGVPSTDTQYFGPGTRLTVL.